Below, 32 T cell receptor beta chains from the same sample are listed, as sequenced in a study of blood T cell repertoires in COVID-19. TCRdb keeps only in-frame clones here, not all; method: immunoSEQ multiplex PCR. The sample lists approximately 200,000 clones, 84% seen once, with approximately 5% in the top ten. The sample consisted of peripheral blood. The source of these receptors is a woman aged 60-75 years who had recovered from COVID-19.

The gene calls are TRBV9 and TRBJ1-4; TRBD1 might be the D (5 bases). There are 15 residues in the CDR3. Germline lookup yields CDR1 SGDLS and CDR2 YYNGEE. V lost 6 bases and J lost 6, with 18 bases in between. In nucleotides, the CDR3 is TGTGCCAGCACCCCATCCTGGCAGGGCGATGAAAAACTGTTTTTT. This gives the protein CASTPSWQGDEKLFF. The whole variable domain, remainder taken from reference TRBV9 and TRBJ1-4, is DSGVTQTPKHLITATGQRVTLRCSPRSGDLSVYWYQQSLDQGLQFLIQYYNGEERAKGNILERFSAQQFPDLHSELNLSSLELGDSALYFCASTPSWQGDEKLFFGSGTQLSVL.

J is TRBJ2-7 and V is TRBV27, with 13 bases matching TRBD2. The germline CDR1 and CDR2 sequences are MNHEY and SMNVEV (reference sequence). There are 14 residues in the CDR3. Germline trimming cut 5 bases from V and 7 bases from J; bases unmatched to any gene: 5. The DNA for the CDR3 is TGTGCCAGCAGTCGACCGGGACTAGCGGGGGAGCAGTACTTC. Translated: CASSRPGLAGEQYF.

CDR3 in amino acids: CAWSTGQLNTEAFF. In nucleotides, the CDR3 is TGTGCCTGGAGTACGGGACAGTTGAACACTGAAGCTTTCTTT. The V call is TRBV30, the J call TRBJ1-1; 7 bases match TRBD1. Germline CDR1 is GTSNPN and CDR2 is SVGIG (reference sequence). V lost 2 bases to trimming and J lost 0 bases; unmatched junction nucleotides: 3. The CDR3 runs 14 residues.

The chain couples TRBV13 to TRBJ1-3; no clear D. CDR3 size: 14 residues. Looked up from germline, CDR1 is PRHDT and CDR2 is FYEKMQ (reference sequence). Between the trimmed V and J ends, which lost 2 bases and 0 bases, there was a span of 5 bases. The CDR3 sequence is CASSLRVSGNTIYF. The CDR3 DNA follows: TGTGCCAGCAGCTTACGAGTCTCTGGAAACACCATATATTTT.

The chain is built from TRBV19 and TRBJ2-7; possible D gene TRBD1, 6 bases. Per germline, CDR1 LNHDA and CDR2 SQIVND (reference sequence). This CDR3 contains 14 residues. V dropped 3 bases and J dropped 3 bases, with 12 bases sitting between them. The CDR3 reads CASSIGQGFYEQYF. In DNA, the CDR3 is TGTGCCAGTAGTATCGGGCAGGGGTTCTACGAGCAGTACTTC.

CDR3 sequence reads: CASSAGGGEIQYF. CDR3 bases: TGTGCCAGCAGCGCTGGAGGGGGGGAGATTCAGTACTTC. This sequence joins TRBV11-3 and TRBJ2-4, with TRBD2 as a possible D gene (7 bases). The CDR3 length is 13 residues. Germline V gene sequence: CDR1 SGHNT, CDR2 YENEEA. Trimming stripped 5 bases from V and 10 bases from J, with 15 bases between.

V usage is TRBV21-1 and J usage is TRBJ2-7; the DNA was not compared with TRBD2, the D call given in the table. TRBV21-1 is a pseudogene segment. This CDR3 spans 17 amino acids. CDR3 sequence reads: CASSKGESSGGTYEQYF. The CDR3 DNA follows: TGTGCCAGCAGCAAAGGGGAATCTAGCGGGGGGACCTACGAGCAGTACTTC.

J is TRBJ2-1 and V is TRBV10-3; 8 positions agree with TRBD1. Unmatched junction bases numbered 8, after V lost 10 bases and J lost 6 bases. Germline V gene data show CDR1 as ENHRY and CDR2 as SYGVKD. The CDR3 length is 13 residues. CDR3 loop: CATSTGDGNEQFF. CDR3 nucleotides: TGTGCCACCTCGACAGGGGACGGCAATGAGCAGTTCTTC.

This clone was recorded once. For the CDR3, the DNA is TGTGCCAGCTCCACCCTTGGGGAGAATCAGCCCCAGCATTTT. The encoded protein is CASSTLGENQPQHF. The chain joins TRBV18 to TRBJ1-5, with D unclear. The germline V gene has CDR1 KGHSH and CDR2 LQKENI. This CDR3 has 14 amino acids. V lost 6 bases and J 4 bases, leaving 13 bases between the germline ends.

This chain links TRBV12-5 with TRBJ2-3; 16 bases align to TRBD2. The V gene end was trimmed by 0 bases and the J gene end by 4 bases; junction bases not matched to a gene: 7. CDR3 length equals 19 residues. Germline V gene data show CDR1 as LGHNT and CDR2 as FRNRAP. Here the CDR3 DNA reads TGTGCTAGTGGTTTGGTACGGGGACTAGCGGGGGGGCACGCAGATACGCAGTATTTT. This sequence encodes CASGLVRGLAGGHADTQYF.

The chain is built from TRBV5-6 and TRBJ2-5; TRBD1 matches 7 bases. This CDR3 region has 15 residues. Unmatched junction bases numbered 8, after V lost 4 bases and J lost 2 bases. Looked up from germline, CDR1 is SGHDT and CDR2 is YYEEEE. The CDR3 spells CASSLPPGQQETQYF. The CDR3 region has the DNA TGTGCCAGCAGCCTCCCGCCGGGACAGCAAGAGACCCAGTACTTC.

The V and J genes are TRBV19 and TRBJ1-4, with 9 positions matching TRBD1. Unmatched junction bases numbered 11, after V lost 9 bases and J lost 6 bases. CDR1 is LNHDA and CDR2 is SQIVND in the germline V gene (reference sequence). There are 15 residues in the CDR3. CDR3 nucleotide sequence: TGTGCCAGCAGGCCCCGACAGGGGGGGGATGAAAAACTGTTTTTT. Protein product: CASRPRQGGDEKLFF.

There are a few counts of this clone. The chain links TRBV5-1 to TRBJ2-3; TRBD1 aligns across 7 bases. Germline-derived CDR1 and CDR2 are SGHRS and YFSETQ. Unmatched junction bases numbered 5, after V lost 4 bases and J lost 3 bases. This CDR3 comprises 14 residues. CDR3 sequence reads: CASSPRQGTDTQYF. The DNA of the CDR3 is TGCGCCAGCAGCCCCCGACAGGGAACAGATACGCAGTATTTT. Full variable domain (missing parts from reference TRBV5-1 and TRBJ2-3): KAGVTQTPRYLIKTRGQQVTLSCSPISGHRSVSWYQQTPGQGLQFLFEYFSETQRNKGNFPGRFSGRQFSNSRSEMNVSTLELGDSALYLCASSPRQGTDTQYFGPGTRLTVL.

This rearrangement joins TRBV7-9 to TRBJ2-1, with 7 positions matching TRBD2. The CDR3 extends over 14 amino acids. Trimming at V came to 4 bases and at J to 4 bases, leaving 4 bases not matched to a gene. Germline V gene lookup returns CDR1 SEHNR and CDR2 FQNEAQ (reference sequence). CDR3 sequence: CASSWWTRYNEQFF. In nucleotides, the CDR3 is TGTGCCAGCAGCTGGTGGACTAGATACAATGAGCAGTTCTTC.

This clone was seen a few times. The chain employs TRBV25-1 and TRBJ1-6, with 8 positions matching TRBD1. Germline CDR1 and CDR2: MGHDK and SYGVNS. The trim removed 3 bases at V and 7 bases at J, leaving 5 bases unmatched. This CDR3 spans 15 amino acids. CDR3 residues: CASSDRGPRNSPLHF. The CDR3 DNA reads as TGTGCCAGCAGTGACAGGGGGCCTCGGAATTCACCCCTCCACTTT.

The V gene is TRBV19, the J gene TRBJ2-1; TRBD1 matches at 9 bases. Germline CDR1 is LNHDA and CDR2 is SQIVND (reference sequence). V lost 2 bases to trimming and J lost 5 bases; unmatched junction nucleotides: 4. The CDR3 runs to 15 residues. The CDR3 loop is CASSINRGLNNEQFF. DNA of the CDR3: TGTGCCAGTAGTATAAACAGGGGGCTGAACAATGAGCAGTTCTTC.

The chain couples TRBV19 to TRBJ1-5; possible D gene TRBD1, 6 bases. The V gene lost 8 bases and the J gene lost 1 base, with 12 bases spanning the gap. The CDR3 is made up of 14 amino acids. CDR1 LNHDA and CDR2 SQIVND come from the germline V gene (reference sequence). In DNA form, the CDR3 reads TGTGCCAGTGTCGACAGGCCAAGCAATCAGCCCCAGCATTTT. It translates to CASVDRPSNQPQHF. The full variable domain, rest sourced from reference TRBV19 and TRBJ1-5, is DGGITQSPKYLFRKEGQNVTLSCEQNLNHDAMYWYRQDPGQGLRLIYYSQIVNDFQKGDIAEGYSVSREKKESFPLTVTSAQKNPTAFYLCASVDRPSNQPQHFGDGTRLSIL.

This rearrangement joins TRBV5-5 to TRBJ2-3, with D perhaps matching TRBD2 (6 bases). V dropped 4 bases and J dropped 2 bases, with 17 bases sitting between them. Per germline, CDR1 SGHKS and CDR2 YYEKEE (reference sequence). This CDR3 has 16 residues. In DNA, the CDR3 is TGTGCCAGCAGCCCACCCCGGGGGACCTTCACAGATACGCAGTATTTT. Translated: CASSPPRGTFTDTQYF.

This chain links TRBV5-1 with TRBJ1-2; D gene ambiguous. Trimming stripped 4 bases from V and 4 bases from J, with 17 bases between. Germline CDR1 and CDR2: SGHRS and YFSETQ. The CDR3 extends over 15 amino acids. CDR3 DNA: TGCGCCAGCAGCGCCGAGGCGGGGTTTAGCTATGGCTACACCTTC. Its translation is CASSAEAGFSYGYTF.

The chain links TRBV28 to TRBJ2-4; TRBD1 aligns across 7 bases. After removal of 6 bases from V and 0 bases from J, the junction contained 8 bases not matched to a gene. Germline-derived CDR1 and CDR2 are MDHEN and SYDVKM. The CDR3 sequence is 16 residues long. DNA of the CDR3: TGTGCCAGCAGCCAAACAGGGGTCTTAGCCAAAAACATTCAGTACTTC. Translation: CASSQTGVLAKNIQYF.

This clone was observed a few times. The rearrangement joins TRBV12-5 to TRBJ1-5, with 9 bases fitting TRBD1. This CDR3 has 16 amino acids. CDR1 is LGHNT, CDR2 FRNRAP, per germline. Unmatched junction bases numbered 7, after V lost 4 bases and J lost 3 bases. In DNA, the CDR3 is TGTGCTAGTGGTTCCTCCCGGGACAGGGACAATCAGCCCCAGCATTTT. Amino acids: CASGSSRDRDNQPQHF.

This clone was seen a handful of times. The chain uses TRBV10-3 and TRBJ2-1; D gene ambiguous. This CDR3 region has 13 residues. Germline V CDR1 and CDR2: ENHRY, SYGVKD. V was cut by 7 bases and J by 0 bases, with 7 bases left in between. CDR3 sequence: CAITSSSYNEQFF. In nucleotides, the CDR3 is TGTGCCATCACTTCGAGCTCCTACAATGAGCAGTTCTTC.

For this clone: Other DNA sequences within the sample encode an identical CDR3. The J gene is TRBJ1-5, the V gene TRBV19, with D possibly matching TRBD1 (5 bases). V dropped 5 bases and J dropped 0 bases, with 11 bases sitting between them. The CDR3 length is 15 residues. Germline CDR1 LNHDA, CDR2 SQIVND (reference sequence). In DNA form, the CDR3 reads TGTGCCAGTAGTCCGACAGCTTATAGCAATCAGCCCCAGCATTTT. Protein product: CASSPTAYSNQPQHF.

The V and J genes are TRBV18 and TRBJ1-3, with D possibly TRBD1 on 6 matching bases. Germline lookup yields CDR1 KGHSH and CDR2 LQKENI. The V gene lost 3 bases and the J gene lost 8 bases, with 17 bases spanning the gap. The CDR3 has 15 amino acids. CDR3 DNA: TGTGCCAGCTCACCCCTGGCAGGGGCCCGAGACACCATATATTTT. Its protein product is CASSPLAGARDTIYF.

The chain couples TRBV6-5 to TRBJ2-7, with 7 bases aligning to TRBD1. The CDR3 runs to 15 residues. V was pared by 0 bases and J by 3 bases, with 5 bases of the junction left unmatched. Per the germline V gene, CDR1 is MNHEY and CDR2 is SVGAGI. The CDR3 reads CASSYSTNRGYEQYF. CDR3 nucleotides: TGTGCCAGCAGTTACTCGACGAACAGGGGCTACGAGCAGTACTTC.

V usage is TRBV2 and J usage is TRBJ1-5; 7 positions match TRBD1. From germline, CDR1 is SNHLY and CDR2 FYNNEI. V was pared by 5 bases and J by 0 bases, with 13 bases of the junction left unmatched. This CDR3 is built from 18 residues. CDR3 nucleotides: TGTGCCAGCAGTTACAGGGGCCGCCTCGAGATTAGCAATCAGCCCCAGCATTTT. It specifies CASSYRGRLEISNQPQHF.

In this sample, this clone turned up once. The genes are TRBV11-3 and TRBJ2-1, with a tentative D call TRBD1 (6 bases). There are 16 residues in the CDR3. V was pared by 3 bases and J by 8 bases, with 20 bases between. Germline V gene data show CDR1 as SGHNT and CDR2 as YENEEA. CDR3 DNA: TGTGCCAGCAGCTTGGTCCCGGGACAAAACCCCCATGAGCAGTTCTTC. Protein sequence: CASSLVPGQNPHEQFF.

This sequence joins TRBV6-4 and TRBJ2-5, with TRBD2 matching over 8 bases. Germline CDR1 is MRHNA and CDR2 is SNTAGT. With V trimmed by 0 bases and J by 2 bases, 14 bases remained unmatched. The CDR3 contains 19 residues. The chain's CDR3 is CASSDSKWLAGITQETQYF. The CDR3 DNA follows: TGTGCCAGCAGTGACTCGAAGTGGCTAGCGGGCATAACTCAAGAGACCCAGTACTTC.

To note about this clone: One end of the junction varies from germline; a read error may be responsible. The CDR3 DNA sequence: TGTGCCAGCAGCCAGGGTGACCAGGAGACCCAGTACTTC. As protein: CASSQGDQETQYF. The V call is TRBV5-4, the J call TRBJ2-5; a possible D gene is TRBD1 (5 bases). Germline CDR1 and CDR2: SGHNT and YYREEE (reference sequence). CDR3 length equals 13 residues.

Concerning this clone itself: Other DNA sequences in this specimen translate into the identical CDR3. The chain is built from TRBV15 and TRBJ2-3; D possibly corresponds to TRBD1 (6 bases). Trimming stripped 5 bases from V and 6 bases from J, with 9 bases between. The V gene's germline CDR1 is LNHNV and CDR2 YYDKDF (reference sequence). This CDR3 contains 12 residues. The CDR3 DNA is TGTGCCACCAGCCGTCAGGGGGATACGCAGTATTTT. As protein: CATSRQGDTQYF.

This clone has a handful of counts. The chain recombines TRBV13 with TRBJ2-3, with 8 bases identical to TRBD2. The junction had 8 bases not matched to a gene; V was cut back by 3 bases and J by 6 bases. CDR1 and CDR2 (germline): PRHDT, FYEKMQ (reference sequence). This CDR3 contains 15 residues. The DNA for the CDR3 is TGTGCCAGCAGCTTCGGGACTAGGAGGGGTGATACGCAGTATTTT. Its translation is CASSFGTRRGDTQYF.

The chain combines TRBV9 with TRBJ1-6, with 8 bases matching TRBD1. This CDR3 spans 15 amino acids. Germline CDR1 reads SGDLS; CDR2 reads YYNGEE. With 0 bases clipped from V and 8 bases from J, the junction kept 4 bases outside the gene matches. DNA of the CDR3: TGTGCCAGCAGCGTAGCCCGGGACAGGTATTCACCCCTCCACTTT. It codes for CASSVARDRYSPLHF.